The 21 T cell receptor beta chains listed next were all sequenced from one sample in a study of lymphopenia after photon versus proton radiotherapy. Profiling relied on immunoSEQ multiplex PCR, and the TCRdb table lists in-frame clones only, not all of them. The sample lists roughly 65,000 clones; approximately 91% were seen once. Sequencing was performed on peripheral blood, taken from a patient treated with photon-based radiotherapy. The source of these receptors is an older woman with pancreatic cancer.

V gene TRBV4-1 combines with J gene TRBJ2-3, with no clear D. The CDR3 is made up of 17 amino acids. Germline CDR1 reads MGHRA; CDR2 reads YSYEKL. Deletions cut 0 bases from V and 0 bases from J, with 13 bases between. CDR3 loop: CASSQDGIWSSTDTQYF. The CDR3 DNA is TGCGCCAGCAGCCAAGATGGGATTTGGTCAAGCACAGATACGCAGTATTTT.

The chain links TRBV23-1 to TRBJ1-4, with D unresolved. TRBV23-1 is assigned to the ORF class and has an uncertain function. The CDR3 is 14 residues long. V lost 6 bases and J 8 bases, leaving 16 bases between the germline ends. CDR3 sequence reads: CASRKTWNGEKLFF. CDR3 nucleotides: TGCGCCAGCAGGAAGACATGGAACGGAGAAAAACTGTTTTTT.

Only a few counts were recorded for this clone. The rearrangement joins TRBV5-1 to TRBJ1-5; 7 bases fit TRBD1. This CDR3 is 14 amino acids long. V dropped 4 bases and J dropped 6; count of bases not matched to a gene: 7. In germline, CDR1 is SGHRS, CDR2 YFSETQ. In nucleotides, the CDR3 is TGCGCCAGCAGCGCTAGACAGGGTTCTCAGCCCCAGCATTTT. Translating it yields CASSARQGSQPQHF.

The chain employs TRBV5-1 and TRBJ2-3, with TRBD2 matching over 8 bases. V shed 4 bases, J shed 5 bases, and the junction held 6 bases outside the gene matches. CDR3 size: 14 residues. CDR1 and CDR2 (germline): SGHRS, YFSETQ. CDR3 loop: CASSGPLAGDTQYF. For the CDR3, the DNA is TGCGCCAGCAGCGGCCCCCTAGCGGGAGATACGCAGTATTTT.

DNA for the CDR3: TGTGCCAGCAGAGGGGAGTGGGGACGCACTGAAGCTTTCTTT. It codes for CASRGEWGRTEAFF. J is TRBJ1-1 and V is TRBV6-5, with a weak D call TRBD1 (5 bases). Germline CDR1 reads MNHEY; CDR2 reads SVGAGI. The CDR3 covers 14 residues. The V gene lost 6 bases and the J gene lost 4 bases, with 15 bases spanning the gap.

This sequence joins TRBV10-3 and TRBJ1-2; D remains unclear. Trimming pared 4 bases from V and 0 bases from J, leaving 12 bases between. The CDR3 totals 15 residues. Germline CDR1 reads ENHRY; CDR2 reads SYGVKD. The CDR3 sequence: CAISASSATNYGYTF. The DNA for the CDR3 is TGTGCCATCAGTGCGTCGAGTGCTACTAACTATGGCTACACCTTC.

J is TRBJ1-4 and V is TRBV7-2; the D gene is possibly TRBD1 (5 bases). V dropped 5 bases and J dropped 2 bases, with 9 bases sitting between them. This CDR3 is 14 amino acids long. Germline loops: CDR1 SGHTA, CDR2 FQGNSA. The CDR3 DNA reads as TGTGCCAGCAGCCGCGGGGGGACTAATGAAAAACTGTTTTTT. Translation: CASSRGGTNEKLFF.

CDR3 amino acids: CASSYFGDNEQFF. As DNA, the CDR3 is TGTGCCAGCAGTTACTTTGGGGACAATGAGCAGTTCTTC. This chain uses TRBV6-5 with TRBJ2-1; no clear D. Germline V gene data show CDR1 as MNHEY and CDR2 as SVGAGI. Trimming shortened V by 1 base and J by 5 bases, and 6 bases separated the two germline ends. CDR3 length: 13 amino acids.

The V and J genes are TRBV30 and TRBJ1-1; no clear D. The V end was cut by 3 bases, the J end by 8 bases, with 13 bases between. CDR3 length equals 12 residues. Germline V gives CDR1 GTSNPN, CDR2 SVGIG (reference sequence). For the CDR3, the DNA is TGTGCCTGGAGCCCCAAGGTTCGGGAAGCTTTCTTT. Its translation is CAWSPKVREAFF.

The chain combines TRBV4-1 with TRBJ2-1, with TRBD1 identical over 8 bases. The CDR3 is 17 residues long. Unmatched junction bases numbered 7, after V lost 0 bases and J lost 3 bases. Germline CDR1 MGHRA, CDR2 YSYEKL. The DNA for the CDR3 is TGCGCCAGCAGCCAAGATATCGACAGGGGATTCTACAATGAGCAGTTCTTC. It is translated as CASSQDIDRGFYNEQFF.

The chain is built from TRBV6-5 and TRBJ2-1; 7 bases are a match to TRBD1. The germline V gene encodes CDR1 MNHEY and CDR2 SVGAGI. The CDR3 has 16 amino acids. The V and J ends lost 2 bases and 5 bases, in that order; junction bases with no gene match: 9. CDR3 in amino acids: CASSYQKRGQHNEQFF. The CDR3 nucleotides are TGTGCCAGCAGTTACCAAAAAAGGGGACAGCACAATGAGCAGTTCTTC.

The chain has TRBV7-8 and TRBJ2-1; 9 bases match TRBD2. This CDR3 region has 18 residues. The germline gives CDR1 SGHVS, CDR2 FQNEAQ. With V trimmed by 3 bases and J by 0 bases, 9 bases remained unmatched. CDR3 region: CASSFRLAGLSSYNEQFF. Written as DNA, the CDR3 is TGTGCCAGCAGCTTTCGTCTAGCGGGATTAAGCTCCTACAATGAGCAGTTCTTC.

The chain employs TRBV19 and TRBJ2-7, with 7 bases aligning to TRBD1. Germline assignment: CDR1 LNHDA and CDR2 SQIVND (reference sequence). The V gene end was trimmed by 5 bases and the J gene end by 6 bases; junction bases not matched to a gene: 10. This CDR3 contains 14 residues. CDR3 sequence (DNA): TGTGCCAGTAGTCCGAGGGACAGATACTCCGAGCAGTACTTC. Its protein product is CASSPRDRYSEQYF.

V and J are TRBV7-6 and TRBJ2-7, with TRBD2 matching over 13 bases. CDR3 length: 20 amino acids. The V segment lost 1 base and the J segment 6 bases; nucleotides outside the gene matches: 18. Per the germline V gene, CDR1 is SGHVS and CDR2 is FNYEAQ. The CDR3 is CASSLVWRGQTGLAGVEQYF. The CDR3 bases are TGTGCCAGCAGCTTAGTGTGGAGGGGACAGACAGGACTAGCGGGAGTCGAGCAGTACTTC.

This chain connects TRBV7-3 to TRBJ2-5; 7 positions agree with TRBD2. CDR3 length: 15 amino acids. The trim removed 3 bases at V and 1 base at J, leaving 5 bases unmatched. Germline assignment: CDR1 SGHTA and CDR2 FQGTGA. The CDR3 DNA reads TGTGCCAGCAGCTTGTACGGGGGGACCCAAGAGACCCAGTACTTC. As protein: CASSLYGGTQETQYF.

This chain links TRBV7-2 with TRBJ2-1, with D possibly being TRBD2 (6 bases). In germline, CDR1 is SGHTA, CDR2 FQGNSA. The V end was cut by 1 base, the J end by 5 bases, with 18 bases between. CDR3 length equals 17 residues. This CDR3 is CASSLVAGSPPHNEQFF. In nucleotides, the CDR3 is TGTGCCAGCAGCTTAGTCGCGGGGTCCCCCCCCCACAATGAGCAGTTCTTC.

The rearrangement joins TRBV19 to TRBJ2-5, with D perhaps assigned TRBD1 or TRBD2 (5 bases each). The CDR3 extends over 15 amino acids. The V and J ends lost 5 bases and 0 bases respectively, with 13 bases between them. The germline gives CDR1 LNHDA, CDR2 SQIVND (reference sequence). The DNA for the CDR3 is TGTGCCAGTAGTGGGGGAATCGGGTACCAAGAGACCCAGTACTTC. It specifies CASSGGIGYQETQYF.

The chain recombines TRBV4-2 with TRBJ2-1; TRBD1 aligns across 10 bases. The germline CDR1 and CDR2 sequences are LGHNA and YNFKEQ. The CDR3 sequence is 15 residues long. V gave up 4 bases and J gave up 5 bases; unmatched junction bases: 5. CDR3 DNA: TGTGCCAGCAGCCCGGGGGGACAGGGGAACAATGAGCAGTTCTTC. Translating gives CASSPGGQGNNEQFF.

The rearrangement links TRBV4-2 to TRBJ2-3; 13 bases fit TRBD2. This CDR3 is built from 16 residues. The germline gives CDR1 LGHNA, CDR2 YNFKEQ. With V trimmed by 0 bases and J by 10 bases, 7 bases remained unmatched. The CDR3 nucleotides are TGTGCCAGCAGCCAAGAATTGACTAGCGGGAGGAGGGCGCAGTATTTT. It specifies CASSQELTSGRRAQYF.

The chain uses TRBV28 and TRBJ2-5; D might be TRBD2 (7 bases). The CDR3 is made up of 15 amino acids. V was shortened by 0 bases and J by 4 bases, with 12 bases between the two germline ends. Germline-derived CDR1 and CDR2 are MDHEN and SYDVKM. The CDR3: CASSLWGGARETQYF. CDR3 in DNA: TGTGCCAGCAGTTTATGGGGGGGGGCGCGAGAGACCCAGTACTTC.

The CDR3 protein is CATSRDTGVGNTIYF. The CDR3 coding sequence is TGTGCCACCAGCAGAGATACGGGGGTGGGAAACACCATATATTTT. The chain has TRBV15 and TRBJ1-3, with D possibly TRBD1 on 5 matching bases. V shed 0 bases and J shed 4 bases, with 10 bases lying between them. In germline, CDR1 is LNHNV, CDR2 YYDKDF (reference sequence). The CDR3 contains 15 residues.